Listed below are T cell receptor beta chains from one sample, sequenced in a study of blood T cell repertoires in COVID-19. Sequencing used immunoSEQ multiplex PCR; TCRdb keeps in-frame clones, though not all of them. The table has roughly 150,000 clones, around four fifths seen once. The specimen sequenced was peripheral blood. The receptor source for this set is an elderly woman with COVID-19, enrolled during active disease. The CDR3 runs from the conserved cysteine through the conserved F or W. The D gene is left open where the match is weak. Clone size appears in some rows only: once, few, many, or a class for an expanded clone.

NA	TRBV4-1	TRBJ1-2	TRBD1	TGCGCCAGCAGCCAAGGACAGGGTTATGGCTACACCTTC	CASSQGQGYGYTF
once	TRBV7-3	TRBJ2-5	TRBD2	TGTGCCAGCAGCTCCTCAGCGGGGGCGGAGACCCAGTACTTC	CASSSSAGAETQYF
NA	TRBV7-9	TRBJ1-5	NA	TGTGCCAGCAGCTTAGCAGCCGGGGTAGAGAGATATAGCAATCAGCCCCAGCATTTT	CASSLAAGVERYSNQPQHF
NA	TRBV6-2/TRBV6-3	TRBJ2-7	TRBD1	TGTGCCAGCAGTTGGACAGGGTACGAGCAGTACTTC	CASSWTGYEQYF
NA	TRBV7-7	TRBJ1-5	NA	TGTGCTAGCGCGCAGACAGAGGCCAATCAGCCCCAGCATTTT	CASAQTEANQPQHF
NA	TRBV18	TRBJ2-7	TRBD1	TGTGCCAGCTCACCAAGGACAGGGGGCGCGTACGAGCAGTACTTC	CASSPRTGGAYEQYF
NA	TRBV9	TRBJ2-1	NA	TGTGCCAGCAGCCCTAGCTCCTACAATGAGCAGTTCTTC	CASSPSSYNEQFF
NA	TRBV5-1	TRBJ2-5	NA	TGCGCCAGCAGCTCACAGGGCACGGAGACCCAGTACTTC	CASSSQGTETQYF
few	TRBV9	TRBJ2-4	TRBD1	TGTGCCAGCAGCGTAGGATCCGGACAGGGGAACATTCAGTACTTC	CASSVGSGQGNIQYF
NA	TRBV6-5	TRBJ1-3	TRBD1	TGTGCCAGCAGAGAGACGACAGGGGGCGGAAACACCATATATTTT	CASRETTGGGNTIYF